The 5 T cell receptor beta chains below were found in one sample sequenced in a study of OX40 agonist ivuxolimab in advanced cancers. Sequencing was performed with immunoSEQ multiplex PCR; in TCRdb, only in-frame clones are kept and a portion is missing. The data show approximately 130,000 clones, roughly 91% seen once. Specimen: CD4+ or CD8+ T cells sorted from blood, collected in a trial of the OX40 agonist ivuxolimab. These receptors were obtained from an adult with an advanced solid tumor such as melanoma, head and neck, liver or kidney cancer.

This chain links TRBV7-2 with TRBJ1-3, with TRBD1 as a possible D gene (5 bases). Trimming pared 4 bases from V and 0 bases from J, leaving 16 bases between. CDR1 and CDR2 (germline): SGHTA, FQGNSA. The CDR3 sequence is 17 residues long. The CDR3 nucleotides read TGTGCCAGCAGCTCCCCGGGGGGGTTGAGCTCTGGAAACACCATATATTTT. Protein: CASSSPGGLSSGNTIYF.

The chain uses TRBV6-4 and TRBJ1-2, with 7 positions matching TRBD1. CDR1 and CDR2 (germline): MRHNA, SNTAGT. With V trimmed by 2 bases and J by 10 bases, 7 bases remained unmatched. The CDR3 sequence is 13 residues long. CDR3 in amino acids: CASSDTLGTVYTF. CDR3 nucleotide sequence: TGTGCCAGCAGTGACACACTTGGGACAGTCTACACCTTC.

The chain joins TRBV7-3 to TRBJ2-3, with 7 bases identical to TRBD2. Germline loops: CDR1 SGHTA, CDR2 FQGTGA. The CDR3 runs to 15 residues. Germline trimming cut 5 bases from V and 2 bases from J; bases unmatched to any gene: 7. CDR3 in DNA: TGTGCCAGCAGCCCTAGCGGAGGGCTCACAGATACGCAGTATTTT. This codes for CASSPSGGLTDTQYF.

The V gene is TRBV7-2, the J gene TRBJ1-1; D unclear. The length of the CDR3 is 13 residues. With 5 bases removed from V and 1 base from J, the gap between germline ends came to 8 bases. The germline V gene has CDR1 SGHTA and CDR2 FQGNSA. CDR3 in DNA: TGTGCCAGCAGCAGAGACCGGAACACTGAAGCTTTCTTT. This gives the protein CASSRDRNTEAFF.

CDR3 amino acids: CASSVGNANTGELFF. The CDR3 DNA reads as TGTGCCAGCAGCGTAGGTAACGCGAACACCGGGGAGCTGTTTTTT. The gene calls are TRBV9 and TRBJ2-2; no definite D call. Germline CDR1 SGDLS, CDR2 YYNGEE. V was trimmed by 0 bases and J by 0 bases, leaving 6 bases between them. The CDR3 contains 15 residues.